This T cell receptor beta chain is from a study of shared clonotypes between healthy human individuals. Deletions cut 3 bases from V and 6 bases from J, with 14 bases between. The CDR3 loop spans 14 amino acids. Germline CDR1 SGDLS, CDR2 YYNGEE. Produced via immunoSEQ multiplex PCR; TCRdb's table is partial and in-frame only. The sample carries hundreds of thousands of clones, 95% to 97% recorded once. In the case of this clone: Its antigen is undetermined.

Regarding the study as a whole: It was anticipated that sequencing depth would influence how many clonotypes donors shared. Naive subsets generally had larger estimated richness than memory subsets. Among non-shared clonotypes, generation probabilities were lower than among those shared by all four donors.

CD8 cells classed as naive were CD45RO-negative and positively selected for CCR7, excluding terminally differentiated effector memory CD45RA+ cells. Every donor, a Caucasian adult, lived in Nashville, Tennessee. Source material: naive CD8+ T cells sorted from blood. The chain is built from TRBV9 and TRBJ2-3; D not resolved. This clonotype originated in a woman between 25 and 40 years old in good health. The CDR3 bases are TGTGCCAGCAGCGCACCCCCTACTCAGGATACGCAGTATTTT. Translating gives CASSAPPTQDTQYF.